This entry lists 26 T cell receptor beta chains sequenced from one sample in a study of blood T cell repertoires in COVID-19. The assay was immunoSEQ multiplex PCR, and TCRdb's table has in-frame clones only and misses some. Of fewer than 150,000 clones listed, 83% were seen once; the top ten hold 15% to 20%. Specimen: PBMCs or T cells enriched from blood (not recorded which). The receptors shown here come from a young man who had recovered from COVID-19.

The chain combines TRBV7-9 with TRBJ2-7; a possible D gene is TRBD1 (6 bases). V dropped 3 bases and J dropped 2 bases, with 11 bases sitting between them. Germline CDR1 is SEHNR and CDR2 is FQNEAQ (reference sequence). This CDR3 has 14 amino acids. CDR3 DNA: TGTGCCAGCAGCTTCGGGACAACAACCTACGAGCAGTACTTC. The encoded protein is CASSFGTTTYEQYF.

This chain links TRBV29-1 with TRBJ2-3, with TRBD2 matching over 10 bases. Germline V gene sequence: CDR1 SQVTM, CDR2 ANQGSEA. This CDR3 contains 15 residues. As DNA, the CDR3 is TGCTCATGTCGGCGGACTAGCGGATACACAGATACGCAGTATTTT. Its protein is CSCRRTSGYTDTQYF.

V usage is TRBV6-5 and J usage is TRBJ1-3, with TRBD1 identical over 7 bases. V shed 6 bases and J 3 bases; nucleotides not matched to a gene: 8. Per the germline V gene, CDR1 is MNHEY and CDR2 is SVGAGI. CDR3 length equals 15 residues. For the CDR3, the DNA is TGTGCCAGCAGCAACAGGGGAGGCGGTGGAAACACCATATATTTT. Its protein is CASSNRGGGGNTIYF.

The chain is built from TRBV19 and TRBJ2-2; TRBD1 aligns across 9 bases. Per the germline V gene, CDR1 is LNHDA and CDR2 is SQIVND (reference sequence). Germline trimming cut 3 bases from V and 5 bases from J; bases unmatched to any gene: 7. The CDR3 length is 16 residues. The CDR3 here is CASSIRGTGSTGELFF. The DNA of the CDR3 is TGTGCCAGTAGTATCCGGGGGACAGGGTCTACCGGGGAGCTGTTTTTT.

The chain is built from TRBV4-2 and TRBJ2-3; TRBD2 matches 9 bases. The V gene end was trimmed by 0 bases and the J gene end by 1 base; junction bases not matched to a gene: 5. Germline V CDR1 and CDR2: LGHNA, YNFKEQ. The CDR3 extends over 17 amino acids. The CDR3 region is CASSQDPPSGGTDTQYF. CDR3 bases: TGTGCCAGCAGCCAAGATCCCCCTAGCGGGGGCACAGATACGCAGTATTTT.

The chain recombines TRBV10-3 with TRBJ1-1; D remains unclear. There are 12 residues in the CDR3. From germline, CDR1 is ENHRY and CDR2 SYGVKD. Trimming left V 6 bases short and J 2 bases short, with 7 bases between. CDR3 sequence (DNA): TGTGCCATCAGCTTAAAAAACACTGAAGCTTTCTTT. Its translation: CAISLKNTEAFF.

The chain links TRBV20-1 to TRBJ1-2; D ambiguous. Germline V gene lookup returns CDR1 DFQATT and CDR2 SNEGSKA (reference sequence). The CDR3 runs 11 residues. The CDR3 DNA is TGCAGCGGTCAGGTTAACTATGGCTACACCTTC. This gives the protein CSGQVNYGYTF.

The V and J genes are TRBV19 and TRBJ2-2; maybe TRBD2 (6 bases). The CDR3 spans 16 residues. Germline V CDR1 and CDR2: LNHDA, SQIVND (reference sequence). Trimming cost V 9 bases and J 0 bases, with 17 bases left between them. CDR3 region: CASLPYSGSNTGELFF. DNA of the CDR3: TGTGCCAGCCTGCCGTATAGCGGCTCGAACACCGGGGAGCTGTTTTTT. The full variable domain, with the rest looked up from reference TRBV19 and TRBJ2-2, is DGGITQSPKYLFRKEGQNVTLSCEQNLNHDAMYWYRQDPGQGLRLIYYSQIVNDFQKGDIAEGYSVSREKKESFPLTVTSAQKNPTAFYLCASLPYSGSNTGELFFGEGSRLTVL.

This chain uses TRBV28 with TRBJ2-1, with a possible D match to TRBD2 (6 bases). V lost 6 bases, J lost 7 bases, and 16 bases lay in between. This CDR3 has 14 residues. Germline loops: CDR1 MDHEN, CDR2 SYDVKM. CDR3 sequence: CASSPGLGWNEQFF. The DNA of the CDR3 is TGTGCCAGCAGCCCGGGACTCGGATGGAATGAGCAGTTCTTC.

This clone was detected only once. The chain joins TRBV5-4 to TRBJ1-6; no firm D call. This CDR3 has 14 amino acids. With 0 bases removed from V and 6 bases from J, the gap between germline ends came to 7 bases. Germline assignment: CDR1 SGHNT and CDR2 YYREEE (reference sequence). CDR3 sequence: CASSLEQVNSPLHF. CDR3 in DNA: TGTGCCAGCAGCTTGGAGCAGGTTAATTCACCCCTCCACTTT.

J is TRBJ1-1 and V is TRBV5-6; the D is unclear. Germline V CDR1 and CDR2: SGHDT, YYEEEE. Trimming removed 3 bases at V and 1 base at J, with 16 bases between. CDR3 length: 16 residues. CDR3 protein: CASSWPGARGNTEAFF. The DNA for the CDR3 is TGTGCCAGCAGCTGGCCGGGTGCCCGGGGGAACACTGAAGCTTTCTTT. Full variable domain (missing parts from reference TRBV5-6 and TRBJ1-1): DAGVTQSPTHLIKTRGQQVTLRCSPKSGHDTVSWYQQALGQGPQFIFQYYEEEERQRGNFPDRFSGHQFPNYSSELNVNALLLGDSALYLCASSWPGARGNTEAFFGQGTRLTVV.

This clone was observed a handful of times. This rearrangement joins TRBV3-1 (or the pseudogene TRBV3-2) to TRBJ2-1; unclear D gene. The CDR3 spans 13 residues. V lost 4 bases to trimming and J lost 8 bases, with 12 bases between them. CDR1 is LGHDT, CDR2 YNNKEL, per germline (reference sequence). In nucleotides, the CDR3 is TGTGCCAGCAGCCCGCCCAGGATCCATGAGCAGTTCTTC. This translates into CASSPPRIHEQFF.

This clone has just one count. The V gene is TRBV6-5, the J gene TRBJ1-1; 7 nucleotides line up with TRBD1. The length of the CDR3 is 15 residues. CDR1 and CDR2 (germline): MNHEY, SVGAGI. V trimming: 7 bases; J trimming: 3 bases; junction bases outside the gene matches: 11. The CDR3 loop reads CASNRGEEADTEAFF. The CDR3 DNA reads TGTGCCAGCAACAGGGGTGAGGAGGCAGACACTGAAGCTTTCTTT.

This clone was seen once. The gene calls are TRBV30 and TRBJ1-2; TRBD1 is a possible D gene (5 bases). The CDR3 loop spans 14 amino acids. Trimming cost V 3 bases and J 5 bases, with 16 bases left between them. Germline V CDR1 and CDR2: GTSNPN, SVGIG (reference sequence). In DNA form, the CDR3 reads TGTGCCTGGAGGGGGGAGGCCCTTGGGTATGGCTACACCTTC. Amino acids: CAWRGEALGYGYTF.

The chain couples TRBV9 to TRBJ2-3, with D possibly TRBD1 on 6 matching bases. V was clipped by 4 bases and J by 0 bases, with 12 bases between them. Germline CDR1 and CDR2: SGDLS and YYNGEE. CDR3 length: 15 residues. The CDR3 protein is CASSLDRFSTDTQYF. For the CDR3, the DNA is TGTGCCAGCAGCCTCGACAGGTTTAGCACAGATACGCAGTATTTT.

This rearrangement joins TRBV10-3 to TRBJ2-1; 11 bases align to TRBD2. The ends lost 6 bases at V and 5 bases at J; junction bases unmatched: 3. Germline V gene sequence: CDR1 ENHRY, CDR2 SYGVKD. The length of the CDR3 is 14 residues. The CDR3 reads CAIRKTSGDNEQFF. The CDR3 DNA reads as TGTGCCATCAGGAAGACTAGCGGGGACAATGAGCAGTTCTTC.

V is TRBV6-2 or TRBV6-3 and J is TRBJ1-6, with 7 bases matching TRBD1. The germline V gene has CDR1 MNHEY and CDR2 SVGEGT. There are 19 residues in the CDR3. J was trimmed by 3 bases and V by 4 bases; bases with no gene match: 15. This CDR3 reads CASSWHRGQEPIYNSPLHF. CDR3 nucleotides: TGTGCCAGCAGTTGGCACCGCGGACAGGAACCCATCTATAATTCACCCCTCCACTTT.

The chain combines TRBV24-1 with TRBJ2-5; D may be TRBD2 (6 bases). The CDR3 length is 13 residues. Germline CDR1 is KGHDR and CDR2 is SFDVKD. The V end lost 0 bases, the J end lost 5 bases, and 6 bases lay between the germline ends. The CDR3 loop reads CATSDLRGETQYF. CDR3 bases: TGTGCCACCAGTGATTTGCGGGGGGAGACCCAGTACTTC.

This clone was seen a handful of times. The V and J genes are TRBV30 and TRBJ2-2; 9 nucleotides match TRBD2. After removal of 1 base from V and 7 bases from J, the junction contained 7 bases not matched to a gene. This CDR3 is 15 amino acids long. The germline gives CDR1 GTSNPN, CDR2 SVGIG (reference sequence). CDR3 sequence (DNA): TGTGCCTGGAGTGGTAGCGGGAGCGGCGACGGGGAGCTGTTTTTT. It specifies CAWSGSGSGDGELFF. Combining the CDR3 with reference TRBV30 and TRBJ2-2 gives the whole variable domain SQTIHQWPATLVQPVGSPLSLECTVEGTSNPNLYWYRQAAGRGLQLLFYSVGIGQISSEVPQNLSASRPQDRQFILSSKKLLLSDSGFYLCAWSGSGSGDGELFFGEGSRLTVL.

The rearrangement uses TRBV6-2 or TRBV6-3 and TRBJ2-3; 10 bases are a match to TRBD2. The CDR3 runs to 16 residues. Germline CDR1 MNHEY, CDR2 SVGEGT. V dropped 6 bases and J dropped 0; count of bases not matched to a gene: 6. This CDR3 is CASSPGLAASTDTQYF. The CDR3 DNA is TGTGCCAGCAGCCCTGGACTAGCGGCTAGCACAGATACGCAGTATTTT.

The chain joins TRBV18 to TRBJ1-2; 9 bases agree with TRBD1. The CDR3 totals 15 residues. Germline-derived CDR1 and CDR2 are KGHSH and LQKENI. Trimming took 0 bases from V and 7 from J; bases not matched to a gene: 6. As DNA, the CDR3 is TGTGCCAGCTCACCACCGGAACAGGGGGCGAGTGGCTACACCTTC. It is translated as CASSPPEQGASGYTF.

The chain carries TRBV7-3 and TRBJ2-5; 10 bases align to TRBD2. J lost 1 base, V lost 3 bases, and 2 bases had no gene match. From germline, CDR1 is SGHTA and CDR2 FQGTGA. The CDR3 totals 15 residues. DNA of the CDR3: TGTGCCAGCAGCTTGCTAGCGGGAGCCCAAGAGACCCAGTACTTC. Translated: CASSLLAGAQETQYF. Full variable domain (outside the CDR3, taken from reference TRBV7-3 and TRBJ2-5): GAGVSQTPSNKVTEKGKYVELRCDPISGHTALYWYRQSLGQGPEFLIYFQGTGAADDSGLPNDRFFAVRPEGSVSTLKIQRTERGDSAVYLCASSLLAGAQETQYFGPGTRLLVL.

This chain joins TRBV11-2 and TRBJ2-5, with 7 bases fitting TRBD1. This CDR3 has 15 amino acids. In germline, CDR1 is SGHAT, CDR2 FQNNGV. After removal of 5 bases from V and 5 bases from J, the junction contained 11 bases not matched to a gene. CDR3 in amino acids: CASSQKRGRWETQYF. The CDR3 DNA is TGTGCCAGCAGCCAAAAGAGGGGGCGCTGGGAGACCCAGTACTTC.

The rearrangement joins TRBV5-1 to TRBJ2-2, with TRBD1 matching over 7 bases. CDR1 and CDR2 from the germline V gene are SGHRS and YFSETQ. V gave up 6 bases and J gave up 0 bases; unmatched junction bases: 5. The CDR3 loop spans 15 amino acids. The CDR3 is CASTKGAPNTGELFF. CDR3 nucleotide sequence: TGCGCCAGCACCAAGGGGGCCCCGAACACCGGGGAGCTGTTTTTT.

The chain links TRBV10-2 to TRBJ2-2; TRBD1 agrees at 11 bases. Trimming took 5 bases from V and 6 from J; bases not matched to a gene: 5. This CDR3 comprises 15 residues. CDR1 is WSHSY and CDR2 is SAAADI in the germline V gene. In DNA form, the CDR3 reads TGCGCCAGCAGTTCCGGGACAGGGGGGTCCGGGGAGCTGTTTTTT. Translation: CASSSGTGGSGELFF.

J is TRBJ2-5 and V is TRBV5-1; the D gene is possibly TRBD1 (5 bases). This CDR3 is built from 13 residues. The V end was cut by 4 bases, the J end by 4 bases, with 11 bases between. Germline lookup yields CDR1 SGHRS and CDR2 YFSETQ. The CDR3 reads CASSRRVGETQYF. The CDR3 DNA reads TGCGCCAGCAGCCGCAGGGTCGGAGAGACCCAGTACTTC.